This TCR beta chain was observed in a study of shared clonotypes between healthy human individuals. Whole-study results and caveats: Rarefaction demonstrated incomplete sorted-subset sequencing despite large depth.

As defined, naive CD8 cells were CD45RO-negative and positively selected for CCR7, with terminally differentiated effector memory CD45RA+ cells excluded. Authors' methods: Filtering differed, since immunoSEQ gave only junction sequences and no quality scores. Here immunoSEQ multiplex PCR was the method, and the copy in TCRdb shows in-frame clones only, minus some. V, J and clone size reflect that table, while D and trimming were determined from the DNA. The sample contains some 800,000 clones, about 91% of which appear only once. CDR1 is MDHEN and CDR2 is SYDVKM in the germline V gene. CDR3 size: 15 residues. Trimming shortened V by 2 bases and J by 1 base, and 9 bases separated the two germline ends. About this clone itself: Antigen specificity is unknown.

The source of this sequence is a man younger than 45 in good health. Material: naive CD8+ T cells sorted from blood. V and J are TRBV28 and TRBJ1-5; D is uncertain. The CDR3 protein is CASSLLQESNQPQHF. The CDR3 bases are TGTGCCAGCAGTTTACTTCAGGAGAGCAATCAGCCCCAGCATTTT.